This entry describes one T cell receptor beta chain. The data are from a study of blood T cells in healthy people across ages. The second PCR ran 7 to 11 cycles with a sample-barcoded 5' primer and J-beta primers. In TCRdb, the 5' RACE reads were re-called with MiXCR into one record per CDR3 protein. Found here are around 690,000 distinct CDR3 sequences, approximately 50% of them singletons; the top ten hold over 35%. J gave up 3 bases and V 4 bases, and 10 bases lay outside the gene matches. Germline CDR1 is SGHDN and CDR2 is FVKESK. The CDR3 sequence is 16 residues long. Sequences were obtained from blood. The receptor comes from a man aged 55 to 70 in good health. The chain is built from TRBV14 and TRBJ1-1, with 8 bases fitting TRBD1. This CDR3 is CASSPRTGPPHTEAFF. CDR3 bases: TGTGCCAGCAGCCCGAGGACAGGGCCCCCCCACACTGAAGCTTTCTTT.